Listed below are T cell receptor beta chains from one sample, sequenced in a study of cytomegalovirus exposure and HLA in healthy donors. Clones were sequenced by immunoSEQ multiplex PCR, and TCRdb holds only the in-frame ones, with some missing. The repertoire consists of roughly 180,000 clones, with under 90% occurring once and the leading ten covering 4.8%. Source material: PBMCs. All receptors come from a man aged 18 to 30 in good health and CMV-seronegative. Each CDR3 is given with its conserved first and last residue. D genes are given only for firm matches. Size tells how often a clone was seen (once, few, many) or the class of an expanded clone, and some rows leave it out.

D: TRBD2; size: .; J: TRBJ2-5; V: TRBV11-1; CDR3: CASSKGLAGAETQYF; DNA: TGTGCCAGCAGCAAGGGACTAGCGGGAGCAGAGACCCAGTACTTC
D: .; size: .; J: TRBJ1-1; V: TRBV18; CDR3: CASSSLAQVMNTEAFF; DNA: TGTGCCAGCTCATCGCTTGCTCAGGTTATGAACACTGAAGCTTTCTTT
D: TRBD1; size: .; J: TRBJ1-2; V: TRBV6-6; CDR3: CASRPGQGANYGYTF; DNA: TGTGCCAGCAGACCTGGACAGGGGGCAAACTATGGCTACACCTTC
D: TRBD1; size: .; J: TRBJ2-7; V: TRBV2; CDR3: CASRWDRGSYEQYF; DNA: TGTGCCAGCAGGTGGGACAGGGGGTCCTACGAGCAGTACTTC
D: .; size: .; J: TRBJ2-7; V: TRBV6-5; CDR3: CASSYDRNKDEQYF; DNA: TGTGCCAGCAGTTACGACAGAAACAAGGACGAGCAGTACTTC
D: .; size: .; J: TRBJ1-5; V: TRBV27; CDR3: CASSRARNQPQHF; DNA: TGTGCCAGCAGCCGTGCCCGGAATCAGCCCCAGCATTTT
D: .; size: few; J: TRBJ1-4; V: TRBV6-5; CDR3: CASSYTSPLSEKLFF; DNA: TGTGCCAGCAGTTACACCTCCCCCCTGAGTGAAAAACTGTTTTTT
D: TRBD1; size: .; J: TRBJ1-4; V: TRBV6-6; CDR3: CASSPPRQGSGKLFF; DNA: TGTGCCAGCAGTCCACCTAGACAGGGATCGGGAAAACTGTTTTTT
D: TRBD1; size: .; J: TRBJ2-3; V: TRBV5-4; CDR3: CASSLQGARTDTQYF; DNA: TGTGCCAGCAGCCTACAGGGGGCTAGGACAGATACGCAGTATTTT
D: .; size: .; J: TRBJ1-2; V: TRBV7-2; CDR3: CASSLRIAGGYTF; DNA: TGTGCCAGCAGCTTACGAATCGCGGGCGGCTACACCTTC
D: TRBD2; size: .; J: TRBJ2-7; V: TRBV7-9; CDR3: CSSSHSGGSRDEQYF; DNA: TGTTCCAGCAGTCACTCGGGGGGGAGCCGTGACGAGCAGTACTTC
D: .; size: .; J: TRBJ2-3; V: TRBV27; CDR3: CASSLGQSPTDTQYF; DNA: TGTGCCAGCAGTTTAGGGCAGTCCCCCACAGATACGCAGTATTTT
D: .; size: .; J: TRBJ1-3; V: TRBV7-9; CDR3: CASSSQGNSGNTIYF; DNA: TGTGCCAGCAGCTCCCAGGGAAATTCTGGAAACACCATATATTTT
D: .; size: .; J: TRBJ2-5; V: TRBV2; CDR3: CASSELRPGETQYF; DNA: TGTGCCAGCAGTGAGTTACGCCCGGGAGAGACCCAGTACTTC
D: TRBD1; size: .; J: TRBJ1-2; V: TRBV2; CDR3: CASSQGQGTYGYTF; DNA: TGTGCCAGCAGCCAGGGACAGGGAACCTATGGCTACACCTTC
D: TRBD2; size: once; J: TRBJ2-5; V: TRBV7-9; CDR3: CASSLSPPSGGTGLTQYF; DNA: TGTGCCAGCAGCTTAAGTCCACCTAGCGGGGGGACCGGGTTGACCCAGTACTTC
D: .; size: .; J: TRBJ2-7; V: TRBV11-2; CDR3: CASSRTDFYEQYF; DNA: TGTGCCAGCAGCCGGACTGACTTCTACGAGCAGTACTTC
D: .; size: medium-sized; J: TRBJ2-1; V: TRBV6-4; CDR3: CASSDSGQGEQFF; DNA: TGTGCCAGCAGTGACTCTGGCCAGGGTGAGCAGTTCTTC
D: TRBD1; size: .; J: TRBJ1-1; V: TRBV11-3; CDR3: CASSSSGTGWANTEAFF; DNA: TGTGCCAGCAGCTCCTCCGGGACAGGGTGGGCGAACACTGAAGCTTTCTTT
D: TRBD1; size: many; J: TRBJ1-4; V: TRBV19; CDR3: CASRAGQAINEKLFF; DNA: TGTGCCAGTAGAGCCGGACAGGCGATTAATGAAAAACTGTTTTTT
D: .; size: .; J: TRBJ1-2; V: TRBV11-2; CDR3: CASSAGQSRGYTF; DNA: TGTGCCAGCTCTGCGGGCCAATCCCGTGGCTACACCTTC
D: TRBD1; size: .; J: TRBJ1-5; V: TRBV19; CDR3: CASSPGTVGNQPQHF; DNA: TGTGCCAGTAGTCCCGGGACAGTGGGGAATCAGCCCCAGCATTTT
D: .; size: .; J: TRBJ2-5; V: TRBV7-2; CDR3: CASSRGHLQETQYF; DNA: TGTGCCAGCAGCAGAGGACACCTCCAAGAGACCCAGTACTTC
D: .; size: .; J: TRBJ2-6; V: TRBV5-1; CDR3: CASSLQGSGANVLTF; DNA: TGCGCCAGCAGTTTACAGGGATCTGGGGCCAACGTCCTGACTTTC
D: TRBD2; size: .; J: TRBJ2-7; V: TRBV7-9; CDR3: CASSLSGTSGNREQYF; DNA: TGTGCCAGCAGCTTAAGTGGGACTAGCGGGAACCGCGAGCAGTACTTC
D: .; size: .; J: TRBJ1-4; V: TRBV6-1; CDR3: CASSEDREKLFF; DNA: TGTGCCAGCAGTGAAGACCGGGAAAAACTGTTTTTT
D: .; size: .; J: TRBJ2-2; V: TRBV4-2; CDR3: CASSQDREHLTGELFF; DNA: TGTGCCAGCAGCCAAGATCGGGAACACCTCACCGGGGAGCTGTTTTTT
D: .; size: .; J: TRBJ2-7; V: TRBV7-9; CDR3: CASSPHSYEQYF; DNA: TGTGCCAGCAGCCCCCATTCCTACGAGCAGTACTTC
D: TRBD2; size: once; J: TRBJ2-7; V: TRBV28; CDR3: CASSPGTSGPSYEQYF; DNA: TGTGCCAGCAGTCCTGGGACTAGCGGGCCCTCCTACGAGCAGTACTTC
D: TRBD2; size: .; J: TRBJ2-4; V: TRBV4-1; CDR3: CASSPQGLGDENIQYF; DNA: TGCGCCAGCAGCCCCCAGGGACTAGGAGATGAAAACATTCAGTACTTC
D: .; size: .; J: TRBJ2-3; V: TRBV7-9; CDR3: CASSLVAEDTQYF; DNA: TGTGCCAGCAGCTTAGTAGCGGAAGATACGCAGTATTTT
D: TRBD2; size: .; J: TRBJ2-1; V: TRBV5-1; CDR3: CASSLGTSWNEFF; DNA: TGCGCCAGCAGCTTGGGGACTAGTTGGAATGAATTCTTC
D: TRBD1; size: .; J: TRBJ2-7; V: TRBV7-9; CDR3: CASSLEGARDEQYF; DNA: TGTGCCAGCAGCTTAGAGGGGGCCAGGGACGAGCAGTACTTC
D: .; size: few; J: TRBJ2-2; V: TRBV6-1; CDR3: CASSEADTGELFF; DNA: TGTGCCAGCAGTGAGGCAGACACCGGGGAGCTGTTTTTT
D: TRBD1; size: .; J: TRBJ2-3; V: TRBV25-1; CDR3: CASSGRGQGDTDTQYF; DNA: TGTGCCAGCAGTGGGAGGGGACAGGGGGACACAGATACGCAGTATTTT
D: .; size: .; J: TRBJ2-7; V: TRBV6-1; CDR3: CAVGRQGTFEQYF; DNA: TGTGCCGTCGGGAGGCAGGGGACCTTCGAGCAGTACTTC
D: TRBD2; size: .; J: TRBJ2-3; V: TRBV4-1; CDR3: CASSQEPTSGGDTQYF; DNA: TGCGCCAGCAGCCAAGAGCCGACTAGCGGGGGGGATACGCAGTATTTT
D: TRBD2; size: .; J: TRBJ2-1; V: TRBV7-9; CDR3: CASSLGGGTTNEQFF; DNA: TGTGCCAGCAGCCTGGGCGGGGGGACAACCAATGAGCAGTTCTTC
D: TRBD1; size: .; J: TRBJ2-3; V: TRBV11-2; CDR3: CASSFDRAFLDTQYF; DNA: TGTGCCAGCAGCTTCGACAGGGCATTCCTAGATACGCAGTATTTT
D: .; size: .; J: TRBJ1-3; V: TRBV25-1; CDR3: CASSDWSRPSGNTIYF; DNA: TGTGCCAGCAGTGACTGGTCCAGGCCCTCTGGAAACACCATATATTTT